The next 28 T cell receptor beta chains were all read from a single sample in a study of control samples from healthy donors and cancer patients (dated by TCRdb to the early 2020s). The library was produced with the immunoSEQ multiplex PCR assay. TCRdb retrieved this table from immuneACCESS and kept in-frame rearrangements only. Not all clones are present; in checked studies, unresolved V genes account for under half, and no reason is known for the remainder. Within this sample are roughly 70,000 clones, with 84% of them counted one time only. The top ten constitute about 26% of the sample. Sequences were obtained from blood. These receptors were taken from a man aged 45-60 years in good health.

The chain has TRBV18 and TRBJ2-7; D gene uncertain. Germline V gene data show CDR1 as KGHSH and CDR2 as LQKENI. Trimming removed 0 bases from V and 6 bases from J, with 9 bases in between. The CDR3 consists of 13 residues. The CDR3 DNA reads TGTGCCAGCTCACCACCGAGTGCGGTCGAGCAGTACTTC. It codes for CASSPPSAVEQYF.

The J gene is TRBJ1-1, the V gene TRBV9; 8 positions agree with TRBD1. J was trimmed by 1 base and V by 6 bases; bases with no gene match: 5. This CDR3 is built from 14 residues. CDR1 is SGDLS, CDR2 YYNGEE, per germline. This CDR3 is CASNGDRKNTEAFF. The CDR3 coding sequence is TGTGCCAGCAACGGGGACAGGAAGAACACTGAAGCTTTCTTT.

The genes are TRBV7-3 and TRBJ1-1, with a weak D call TRBD1 (5 bases). Germline-derived CDR1 and CDR2 are SGHTA and FQGTGA. V lost 6 bases, J lost 1 base, and 12 bases lay in between. This CDR3 comprises 14 residues. The CDR3 here is CASSMGGTNTEAFF. The CDR3 nucleotides read TGTGCCAGCAGTATGGGGGGTACGAACACTGAAGCTTTCTTT.

The chain joins TRBV28 to TRBJ2-7, with TRBD1 matching 12 bases. V shed 5 bases and J 4 bases; nucleotides not matched to a gene: 9. CDR1 and CDR2 from the germline V gene are MDHEN and SYDVKM. The CDR3 sequence is 16 residues long. The CDR3 DNA reads as TGTGCCAGCAGTGGCTTAGGGACAGGGGGCCGGTACGAGCAGTACTTC. Translating gives CASSGLGTGGRYEQYF.

This chain joins TRBV28 and TRBJ2-3, with 11 positions matching TRBD2. The CDR3 covers 17 residues. Germline trimming cut 5 bases from V and 1 base from J; bases unmatched to any gene: 8. The V gene's germline CDR1 is MDHEN and CDR2 SYDVKM. The CDR3 region is CASSGIGTSGGTDTQYF. CDR3 DNA sequence: TGTGCCAGCAGTGGGATCGGGACTAGCGGAGGCACAGATACGCAGTATTTT.

V is TRBV6-2 or TRBV6-3 and J is TRBJ2-1; possible D gene TRBD2, 5 bases. Trimming removed 5 bases from V and 0 bases from J, with 8 bases in between. CDR3 length equals 14 residues. Per germline, CDR1 MNHEY and CDR2 SVGEGT. The CDR3, as DNA: TGTGCCAGCAGTCTGAGGGACTCCTACAATGAGCAGTTCTTC. Encoded protein: CASSLRDSYNEQFF.

This chain links TRBV11-3 with TRBJ2-3, with D possibly matching TRBD2 (6 bases). V shed 5 bases and J shed 2 bases, with 20 bases lying between them. The CDR3 is 17 amino acids. CDR1 is SGHNT and CDR2 is YENEEA in the germline V gene. The CDR3 sequence: CASSTRLVAGYTDTQYF. CDR3 bases: TGTGCCAGCAGCACACGTTTGGTTGCGGGATACACAGATACGCAGTATTTT.

The CDR3 DNA reads as TGTGCCTGGAGTAAACGGGACAGACGCTCCTATAATTCACCCCTCCACTTT. This codes for CAWSKRDRRSYNSPLHF. The rearrangement links TRBV30 to TRBJ1-6, with TRBD1 matching over 7 bases. CDR3 length equals 17 residues. CDR1 is GTSNPN, CDR2 SVGIG, per germline (reference sequence). The V and J ends lost 2 bases and 0 bases, in that order; junction bases with no gene match: 7. Using reference TRBV30 and TRBJ1-6 for the parts outside the CDR3, the full variable domain is SQTIHQWPATLVQPVGSPLSLECTVEGTSNPNLYWYRQAAGRGLQLLFYSVGIGQISSEVPQNLSASRPQDRQFILSSKKLLLSDSGFYLCAWSKRDRRSYNSPLHFGNGTRLTVT.

This chain links TRBV9 with TRBJ1-1, with D uncertain. Germline values: CDR1 SGDLS, CDR2 YYNGEE. CDR3 length: 14 residues. V lost 4 bases to trimming and J lost 2 bases, with 12 bases between them. CDR3 sequence (DNA): TGTGCCAGCAGCTTAAGACACGGTAACACTGAAGCTTTCTTT. Amino acid sequence: CASSLRHGNTEAFF.

This rearrangement joins TRBV27 to TRBJ1-1; 7 bases are shared with TRBD1. The CDR3 has 14 amino acids. V shed 6 bases, J shed 0 bases, and the junction held 4 bases outside the gene matches. CDR1 MNHEY and CDR2 SMNVEV come from the germline V gene (reference sequence). CDR3 protein: CASRDRALNTEAFF. In DNA, the CDR3 is TGTGCCAGCAGAGACAGGGCCCTGAACACTGAAGCTTTCTTT.

About this clone itself: Other DNA sequences of this sample code for an identical CDR3. The CDR3 DNA sequence: TGTGCCAGCAGTTTTAGGGGCTACACCTTC. It is translated as CASSFRGYTF. The chain uses TRBV28 and TRBJ1-2; D ambiguous. V gave up 3 bases and J gave up 8 bases, with 4 bases separating them. Germline CDR1 and CDR2: MDHEN and SYDVKM. CDR3 size: 10 residues.

This chain connects TRBV12-5 to TRBJ1-5; D is perhaps TRBD1 (5 bases). Germline CDR1 is LGHNT and CDR2 is FRNRAP. The CDR3 is made up of 13 amino acids. Trimming pared 6 bases from V and 7 bases from J, leaving 13 bases between. The CDR3 nucleotides read TGTGCTAGTGGAAAGCAGGGAGAGCAGCCCCAGCATTTT. It yields the protein CASGKQGEQPQHF.

This rearrangement joins TRBV9 to TRBJ2-5, with D perhaps matching TRBD2 (5 bases). The CDR3 consists of 14 residues. V shed 3 bases and J shed 5 bases, with 14 bases lying between them. Per germline, CDR1 SGDLS and CDR2 YYNGEE. The CDR3 reads CASSALNGKETQYF. The DNA for the CDR3 is TGTGCCAGCAGCGCCTTGAACGGGAAGGAGACCCAGTACTTC.

This rearrangement joins TRBV29-1 to TRBJ1-1; D gene uncertain. CDR1 is SQVTM and CDR2 is ANQGSEA in the germline V gene. The CDR3 spans 12 residues. Trimming removed 4 bases at V and 6 bases at J, with 12 bases between. For the CDR3, the DNA is TGCAGCGTTGCGTATCCCGGTCCTGAAGCTTTCTTT. As protein: CSVAYPGPEAFF.

The chain employs TRBV7-3 and TRBJ2-3, with no clear D. Germline V CDR1 and CDR2: SGHTA, FQGTGA. This CDR3 contains 14 residues. The V and J ends lost 0 bases and 0 bases respectively, with 4 bases between them. CDR3 loop: CASSLTPSTDTQYF. The CDR3 nucleotides read TGTGCCAGCAGCTTAACCCCAAGCACAGATACGCAGTATTTT.

The chain joins TRBV28 to TRBJ1-3; 7 bases align to TRBD1. Germline CDR1 is MDHEN and CDR2 is SYDVKM. V lost 7 bases and J lost 0; bases outside the gene matches: 6. The CDR3 covers 15 residues. CDR3 protein: CASTRDSTSGNTIYF. The DNA for the CDR3 is TGTGCCAGCACCAGGGACAGTACCTCTGGAAACACCATATATTTT.

The CDR3 DNA is TGTGCCAGCAGTGAAGACTCCCAGATACTGTTTTTT. This translates into CASSEDSQILFF. The V call is TRBV25-1, the J call TRBJ1-4; D gene uncertain. Looked up from germline, CDR1 is MGHDK and CDR2 is SYGVNS. V lost 2 bases and J 13 bases, leaving 11 bases between the germline ends. The CDR3 sequence is 12 residues long.

V and J are TRBV27 and TRBJ2-4, with a possible D match to TRBD2 (5 bases). Trimming removed 2 bases at V and 3 bases at J, with 5 bases between. This CDR3 comprises 13 residues. Germline V lookup: CDR1 MNHEY, CDR2 SMNVEV (reference sequence). The CDR3 region has the DNA TGTGCCAGCAGTTTAAGCGGCAAAAACATTCAGTACTTC. Translation: CASSLSGKNIQYF.

This clone was found a few times. The chain recombines TRBV12-3 or TRBV12-4 with TRBJ1-5; D is perhaps TRBD1 (5 bases). The CDR3 length is 13 residues. Trimming removed 8 bases at V and 6 bases at J, with 14 bases between. The CDR3 protein is CASQGRASQPQHF. CDR3 in DNA: TGTGCCAGCCAGGGCAGGGCTTCTCAGCCCCAGCATTTT.

This clone has just a few counts. Because it lacks the conserved phenylalanine or tryptophan at the end, this CDR3 is likely a read error. The DNA is left out, because the CDR3 cannot be placed on it with certainty; the CDR3 is given as TCRdb lists it. This chain links TRBV20-1 with TRBJ1-1. Germline CDR1 DFQATT, CDR2 SNEGSKA (reference sequence). A total of 11 residues make up the CDR3, ends included. The CDR3: CSARDSGVPLI.

This chain uses TRBV15 with TRBJ2-7; possible D gene TRBD2, 5 bases. The germline V gene has CDR1 LNHNV and CDR2 YYDKDF (reference sequence). V lost 1 base to trimming and J lost 4 bases, with 11 bases between them. The CDR3 consists of 14 residues. The CDR3 loop is CATSRGRGFYEQYF. Here the CDR3 DNA reads TGTGCCACCAGCAGAGGGAGAGGGTTTTACGAGCAGTACTTC.

The chain links TRBV24-1 to TRBJ2-3, with 9 bases aligning to TRBD1. Germline lookup yields CDR1 KGHDR and CDR2 SFDVKD. Unmatched junction bases numbered 14, after V lost 5 bases and J lost 6 bases. The CDR3 spans 17 residues. The CDR3, as DNA: TGTGCCACCAGTGCCCTAGAAACAGGGGGCGAGGTGGATACGCAGTATTTT. Encoded protein: CATSALETGGEVDTQYF.

The chain employs TRBV19 and TRBJ2-2, with D perhaps TRBD2 (6 bases). Germline V gene data show CDR1 as LNHDA and CDR2 as SQIVND (reference sequence). The CDR3 consists of 15 residues. V lost 7 bases to trimming and J lost 0 bases, with 12 bases between them. The CDR3 region is CASIRGGANTGELFF. Written as DNA, the CDR3 is TGTGCCAGTATTCGCGGCGGGGCGAACACCGGGGAGCTGTTTTTT.

The rearrangement links TRBV11-2 to TRBJ1-1; D call uncertain. V lost 0 bases and J lost 1, with 3 bases in between. Germline V gene sequence: CDR1 SGHAT, CDR2 FQNNGV. The CDR3 contains 13 residues. The CDR3 coding sequence is TGTGCCAGCAGCTTAGACGGGAACACTGAAGCTTTCTTT. Its translation: CASSLDGNTEAFF. Based on the CDR3 plus reference TRBV11-2 and TRBJ1-1, the full variable domain is EAGVAQSPRYKIIEKRQSVAFWCNPISGHATLYWYQQILGQGPKLLIQFQNNGVVDDSQLPKDRFSAERLKGVDSTLKIQPAKLEDSAVYLCASSLDGNTEAFFGQGTRLTVV.

This clone was observed once. The chain carries TRBV6-2 or TRBV6-3 and TRBJ2-7; 7 nucleotides match TRBD1. Germline V lookup: CDR1 MNHEY, CDR2 SVGEGT. V shed 6 bases, J shed 2 bases, and the junction held 10 bases outside the gene matches. The CDR3 is made up of 15 amino acids. CDR3: CASSQRQGRPYEQYF. CDR3 bases: TGTGCCAGCAGCCAGCGACAGGGCCGACCCTACGAGCAGTACTTC.

The rearrangement links TRBV12-5 to TRBJ1-1; D remains unclear. Trimming cost V 0 bases and J 0 bases, with 14 bases left between them. The CDR3 extends over 17 amino acids. The germline gives CDR1 LGHNT, CDR2 FRNRAP. The CDR3 coding sequence is TGTGCTAGTGGTTTGGTCCTTCAAGGACCCTTGAACACTGAAGCTTTCTTT. Translating it yields CASGLVLQGPLNTEAFF. Variable domain in full (rest from reference TRBV12-5 and TRBJ1-1): DARVTQTPRHKVTEMGQEVTMRCQPILGHNTVFWYRQTMMQGLELLAYFRNRAPLDDSGMPKDRFSAEMPDATLATLKIQPSEPRDSAVYFCASGLVLQGPLNTEAFFGQGTRLTVV.

CDR3 sequence reads: CASSVEYYSEKLFF. The CDR3 coding sequence is TGTGCCAGCAGCGTAGAATATTACAGTGAAAAACTGTTTTTT. The chain recombines TRBV9 with TRBJ1-4; D remains unclear. Trimming removed 0 bases at V and 7 bases at J, with 10 bases between. This CDR3 comprises 14 residues. Germline V lookup: CDR1 SGDLS, CDR2 YYNGEE.

The chain joins TRBV12-3 or TRBV12-4 to TRBJ1-6; D unclear. Trimming removed 6 bases from V and 10 bases from J, with 7 bases in between. The CDR3 runs 11 residues. CDR3 coding DNA: TGTGCCAGCAGGTCAGGATCACCCCTCCACTTT. The encoded protein is CASRSGSPLHF.